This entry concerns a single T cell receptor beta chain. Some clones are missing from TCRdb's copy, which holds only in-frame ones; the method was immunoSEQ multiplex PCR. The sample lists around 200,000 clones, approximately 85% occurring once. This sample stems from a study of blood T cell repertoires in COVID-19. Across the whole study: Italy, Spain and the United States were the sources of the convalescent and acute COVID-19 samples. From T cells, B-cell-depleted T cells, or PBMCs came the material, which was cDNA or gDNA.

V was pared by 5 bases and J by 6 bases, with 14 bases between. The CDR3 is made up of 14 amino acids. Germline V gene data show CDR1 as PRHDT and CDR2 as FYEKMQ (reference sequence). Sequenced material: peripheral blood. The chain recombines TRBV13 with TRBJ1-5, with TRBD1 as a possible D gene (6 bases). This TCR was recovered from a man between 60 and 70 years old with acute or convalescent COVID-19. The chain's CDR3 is CASSRRGGSQPQHF. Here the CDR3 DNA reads TGTGCCAGCAGCCGCAGGGGTGGCAGTCAGCCCCAGCATTTT.